This entry lists 12 T cell receptor beta chains sequenced from one sample in a study of post-analysis software for immune sequencing data. The study, taken as a whole, reports: About five TRBV segments appeared more often in patients than in controls, and TRBV5-6, TRBV5-1 and TRBV20-1 were among these.

No antigen has been identified for these receptors. Unique molecular identifiers had been added to the TCR beta cDNA libraries. TCRdb used MiXCR to reprocess the PCR reads, holding one entry per CDR3 protein. Here the sample spans about 770,000 distinct CDR3 sequences, about 45% being singletons. The material sequenced was blood. The receptors originated from a girl aged 10 to 17 with multiple sclerosis.

This clonotype was recorded at least ten times. The chain recombines TRBV20-1 with TRBJ2-4; D not certain. This CDR3 spans 14 amino acids. The V gene lost 3 bases and the J gene lost 4 bases, with 13 bases spanning the gap. Germline loops: CDR1 DFQATT, CDR2 SNEGSKA (reference sequence). CDR3 region: CSASRPITKNIQYF. CDR3 nucleotides: TGCAGTGCTAGCCGACCGATTACAAAAAACATTCAGTACTTC.

This clonotype was seen just once. A read error may explain this, as a much larger clone is one base away. V usage is TRBV29-1 and J usage is TRBJ2-5; TRBD1 is a possible D gene (6 bases). The germline V and J ends were trimmed by 3 bases and 5 bases, with 25 bases remaining between them. The CDR3 length is 17 residues. Germline assignment: CDR1 SQVTM and CDR2 ANQGSEA. CDR3 nucleotides: TGCAGCGTTGATAGGGGTCGTGGGACACATTCCCATGAGACCCAGTACTTC. Translating it yields CSVDRGRGTHSHETQYF.

This chain uses TRBV5-1 with TRBJ2-4, with D unclear. The DNA end favors TRBJ2-5, so the J call may be wrong. The CDR3 has 14 amino acids. Looked up from germline, CDR1 is SGHRS and CDR2 is YFSETQ. The CDR3 nucleotides read TGCGCCAGCAGCTTGGCTGGGTTTGAAGAGACCCAGTACTTC. Protein: CASSLAGFEETQYF.

The chain has TRBV4-3 and TRBJ2-3; 7 bases are shared with TRBD2. The germline CDR1 and CDR2 sequences are LGHNA and YSLEER. The CDR3 runs to 16 residues. V trimming: 4 bases; J trimming: 0 bases; junction bases outside the gene matches: 7. The CDR3 region has the DNA TGCGCCAGCAGCCGGGAACGGCGGGGGAGCACAGATACGCAGTATTTT. Translating it yields CASSRERRGSTDTQYF.

This clonotype showed up just a few times. This sequence joins TRBV9 and TRBJ2-3; TRBD2 matches 7 bases. Germline V CDR1 and CDR2: SGDLS, YYNGEE. The CDR3 totals 16 residues. Trimming took 0 bases from V and 5 from J; bases not matched to a gene: 9. The DNA for the CDR3 is TGTGCCAGCAGCGTAGGAGGGCGGGAGTACGGAGATACGCAGTATTTT. Translating gives CASSVGGREYGDTQYF.

The chain is built from TRBV2 and TRBJ1-1; a weak D match, TRBD1 (6 bases). The germline CDR1 and CDR2 sequences are SNHLY and FYNNEI. The CDR3 is 14 residues long. V shed 8 bases and J shed 0 bases, with 13 bases lying between them. DNA for the CDR3: TGTGCCAGCGGGGGCGGGACGGTGAACACTGAAGCTTTCTTT. It encodes CASGGGTVNTEAFF. Supplemented by reference TRBV2 and TRBJ1-1, the full variable domain reads EPEVTQTPSHQVTQMGQEVILRCVPISNHLYFYWYRQILGQKVEFLVSFYNNEISEKSEIFDDQFSVERPDGSNFTLKIRSTKLEDSAMYFCASGGGTVNTEAFFGQGTRLTVV.

V is TRBV20-1 and J is TRBJ2-5; tentatively, D is TRBD1 (6 bases). From germline, CDR1 is DFQATT and CDR2 SNEGSKA (reference sequence). The CDR3 is 13 amino acids. V lost 4 bases to trimming and J lost 5 bases, with 14 bases between them. The DNA for the CDR3 is TGCAGTGCTACAAGGCAGGGGTTGGAGACCCAGTACTTC. As protein: CSATRQGLETQYF.

This clonotype has only a few counts. The chain links TRBV5-6 to TRBJ2-1, with 9 positions matching TRBD1. This CDR3 comprises 15 residues. CDR1 is SGHDT, CDR2 YYEEEE, per germline. Trimming cost V 3 bases and J 7 bases; bases outside gene matches: 8. The CDR3 DNA reads as TGTGCCAGCAGCTCCGCCGGGACAGGGAGGAATGAGCAGTTCTTC. It translates to CASSSAGTGRNEQFF.

This clonotype turned up a few times. This chain connects TRBV10-2 to TRBJ2-5, with 7 bases identical to TRBD1. The DNA end is more similar to TRBJ2-7, so the J call may be wrong. Germline V lookup: CDR1 WSHSY, CDR2 SAAADI. The CDR3 consists of 14 residues. The CDR3 is CASSGAGGRYEQYF. In DNA form, the CDR3 reads TGCGCCAGCAGTGGGGCAGGGGGTCGCTACGAGCAGTACTTC.

This clonotype was seen only a few times. The chain employs TRBV29-1 and TRBJ2-5; TRBD2 matches 8 bases. V was clipped by 3 bases and J by 5 bases; unmatched bases: 8. This CDR3 is 14 amino acids long. Per the germline V gene, CDR1 is SQVTM and CDR2 is ANQGSEA. The CDR3 region has the DNA TGCAGCGTTGACGAAGCGGGAGCAGGCGAGACCCAGTACTTC. It codes for CSVDEAGAGETQYF.

This chain connects TRBV4-1 to TRBJ2-3; 9 bases align to TRBD2. J lost 5 bases, V lost 3 bases, and 21 bases had no gene match. The CDR3 extends over 20 amino acids. Germline CDR1 MGHRA, CDR2 YSYEKL. CDR3 nucleotide sequence: TGCGCCAGCAGCCATGCGTCCCGGGCTAGCGGGACCTCACGGGGAGATACGCAGTATTTT. Its protein product is CASSHASRASGTSRGDTQYF.

The rearrangement joins TRBV6-5 to TRBJ1-2; D is unresolved. Germline lookup yields CDR1 MNHEY and CDR2 SVGAGI. Trimming stripped 0 bases from V and 2 bases from J, with 10 bases between. The CDR3 loop spans 15 amino acids. The DNA of the CDR3 is TGTGCCAGCAGTTACTCGATTACTGGGAACTATGGCTACACCTTC. Its translation: CASSYSITGNYGYTF.